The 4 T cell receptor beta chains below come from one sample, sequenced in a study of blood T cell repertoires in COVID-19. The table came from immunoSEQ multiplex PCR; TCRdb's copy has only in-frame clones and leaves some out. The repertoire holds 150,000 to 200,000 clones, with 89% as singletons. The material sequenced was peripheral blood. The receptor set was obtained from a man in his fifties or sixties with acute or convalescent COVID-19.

CDR3 sequence: CASSAPGVTYEQYF. DNA of the CDR3: TGTGCCAGTAGTGCCCCCGGGGTTACCTACGAGCAGTACTTC. The genes are TRBV19 and TRBJ2-7; possibly TRBD2 for D (5 bases). The CDR3 totals 14 residues. Trimming pared 5 bases from V and 2 bases from J, leaving 13 bases between. Germline-derived CDR1 and CDR2 are LNHDA and SQIVND (reference sequence). The complete variable domain, with remaining parts taken from reference TRBV19 and TRBJ2-7, reads DGGITQSPKYLFRKEGQNVTLSCEQNLNHDAMYWYRQDPGQGLRLIYYSQIVNDFQKGDIAEGYSVSREKKESFPLTVTSAQKNPTAFYLCASSAPGVTYEQYFGPGTRLTVT.

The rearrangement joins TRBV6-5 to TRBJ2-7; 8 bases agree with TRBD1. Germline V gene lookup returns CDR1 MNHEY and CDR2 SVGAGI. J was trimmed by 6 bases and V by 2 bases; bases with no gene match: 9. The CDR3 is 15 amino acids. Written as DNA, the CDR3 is TGTGCCAGCAGTTACGCCAGGGGGCGCCCTAGCGAGCAGTACTTC. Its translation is CASSYARGRPSEQYF.

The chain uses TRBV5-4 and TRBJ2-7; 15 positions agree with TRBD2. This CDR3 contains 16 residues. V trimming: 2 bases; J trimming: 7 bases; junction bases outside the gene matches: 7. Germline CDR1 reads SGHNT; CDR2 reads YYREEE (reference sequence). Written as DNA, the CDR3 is TGTGCCAGCAGCTTAGGACTAGCGGGGGGGCCGGGAGAGCAGTACTTC. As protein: CASSLGLAGGPGEQYF.

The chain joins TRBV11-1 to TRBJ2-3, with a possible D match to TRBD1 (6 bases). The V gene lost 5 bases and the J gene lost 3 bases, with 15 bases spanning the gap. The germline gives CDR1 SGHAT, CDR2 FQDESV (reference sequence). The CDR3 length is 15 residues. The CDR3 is CASSAQIQGTDTQYF. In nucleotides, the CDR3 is TGTGCCAGCAGCGCTCAAATACAGGGAACAGATACGCAGTATTTT.